Listed here are 22 T cell receptor beta chains from one sample, sequenced in a study of blood T cell repertoires in COVID-19. TCRdb's copy holds only in-frame clones and misses some; the assay was immunoSEQ multiplex PCR. The data show tens of thousands of clones, approximately 82% seen once. The sequenced material came from peripheral blood. The receptors stem from a human donor in a cohort sampled during active COVID-19.

The chain recombines TRBV7-6 with TRBJ2-7; no clear D. The CDR3 covers 14 residues. Germline loops: CDR1 SGHVS, CDR2 FNYEAQ. V lost 1 base, J lost 1 base, and 8 bases lay in between. Here the CDR3 DNA reads TGTGCCAGCAGCTTAGGCCAGGCTTCCTACGAGCAGTACTTC. Translating it yields CASSLGQASYEQYF. Complete variable domain (other parts from reference TRBV7-6 and TRBJ2-7): GAGVSQSPRYKVTKRGQDVALRCDPISGHVSLYWYRQALGQGPEFLTYFNYEAQQDKSGLPNDRFSAERPEGSISTLTIQRTEQRDSAMYRCASSLGQASYEQYFGPGTRLTVT.

This clone was picked up a small number of times. The V call is TRBV30, the J call TRBJ1-2, with 8 positions matching TRBD1. This CDR3 spans 13 amino acids. J was trimmed by 4 bases and V by 3 bases; bases with no gene match: 4. Germline values: CDR1 GTSNPN, CDR2 SVGIG (reference sequence). The CDR3 sequence is CAWRTGVLYGYTF. Written as DNA, the CDR3 is TGTGCCTGGAGGACAGGGGTCCTCTATGGCTACACCTTC.

V usage is TRBV19 and J usage is TRBJ1-1; weak D call: TRBD1 (5 bases). CDR1 and CDR2 from the germline V gene are LNHDA and SQIVND (reference sequence). This CDR3 is 15 amino acids long. Deletions cut 8 bases from V and 1 base from J, with 17 bases between. The CDR3 nucleotides read TGTGCCAGTGCCCTATCCCGGGGGGGGAACACTGAAGCTTTCTTT. It codes for CASALSRGGNTEAFF.

This clone was counted a single time. The chain carries TRBV19 and TRBJ2-1; TRBD2 matches at 7 bases. V trimming: 5 bases; J trimming: 6 bases; junction bases outside the gene matches: 7. The germline CDR1 and CDR2 sequences are LNHDA and SQIVND (reference sequence). This CDR3 has 14 amino acids. The CDR3 region is CASSLRTSLNEQFF. In DNA, the CDR3 is TGTGCCAGTAGTCTCCGGACTAGTCTCAATGAGCAGTTCTTC.

This chain joins TRBV4-1 and TRBJ1-2, with no clear D. V shed 0 bases and J shed 8 bases, with 16 bases lying between them. The CDR3 sequence is 15 residues long. Germline lookup yields CDR1 MGHRA and CDR2 YSYEKL. The CDR3 sequence is CASSQDLHDGGGYTF. The CDR3 region has the DNA TGCGCCAGCAGCCAAGATCTACACGATGGAGGCGGCTACACCTTC.

The chain employs TRBV10-2 and TRBJ1-1, with TRBD1 as a possible D gene (6 bases). Trimming shortened V by 6 bases and J by 5 bases, and 10 bases separated the two germline ends. The CDR3 totals 12 residues. Germline V gene data show CDR1 as WSHSY and CDR2 as SAAADI. The DNA for the CDR3 is TGCGCCAGCAGCGCAGGGGAGACTGAAGCTTTCTTT. Protein product: CASSAGETEAFF.

The count of this clone is one. The CDR3 nucleotides read TGTGCCAGCAGACCTCGGGGGGACACAGATACGCAGTATTTT. Translating gives CASRPRGDTDTQYF. The gene calls are TRBV7-2 and TRBJ2-3, with 7 positions matching TRBD2. The length of the CDR3 is 14 residues. Trimming at V came to 6 bases and at J to 2 bases, leaving 5 bases not matched to a gene. The V gene's germline CDR1 is SGHTA and CDR2 FQGNSA.

This clone was seen more than once but under ten times. The rearrangement uses TRBV7-8 and TRBJ2-7; possibly TRBD1 for D (7 bases). CDR3 length: 15 residues. Germline lookup yields CDR1 SGHVS and CDR2 FQNEAQ. V lost 5 bases and J 2 bases, leaving 16 bases between the germline ends. CDR3 nucleotide sequence: TGTGCCAGCAGCGATCAGACTAGGGGGCCCTACGAGCAGTACTTC. Translated, it gives CASSDQTRGPYEQYF.

The chain recombines TRBV6-5 with TRBJ1-5; 7 bases are a match to TRBD1. This CDR3 is 15 amino acids long. Germline CDR1 MNHEY, CDR2 SVGAGI. V dropped 6 bases and J dropped 7; count of bases not matched to a gene: 12. CDR3 DNA sequence: TGTGCCAGCAGACCATCACTGACAGGGCACCAGCCCCAGCATTTT. This translates into CASRPSLTGHQPQHF.

This CDR3 is CASRDYNIQYF. The DNA of the CDR3 is TGTGCCAGCCGCGACTACAACATTCAGTACTTC. V usage is TRBV2 and J usage is TRBJ2-4, with D tentatively TRBD2 (5 bases). This CDR3 spans 11 amino acids. The germline gives CDR1 SNHLY, CDR2 FYNNEI. Trimming left V 8 bases short and J 7 bases short, with 9 bases between.

The chain carries TRBV5-1 and TRBJ1-2; 8 bases line up with TRBD1. The CDR3 is made up of 18 amino acids. The V and J ends lost 0 bases and 4 bases, in that order; junction bases with no gene match: 14. Germline values: CDR1 SGHRS, CDR2 YFSETQ. The CDR3 protein is CASSLGGTGTGGSYGYTF. The CDR3 DNA reads TGCGCCAGCAGCTTGGGGGGAACCGGGACAGGCGGGTCCTATGGCTACACCTTC.

This chain joins TRBV4-1 and TRBJ1-5; TRBD1 matches at 10 bases. Germline V lookup: CDR1 MGHRA, CDR2 YSYEKL. The V gene end was trimmed by 4 bases and the J gene end by 5 bases; junction bases not matched to a gene: 2. The CDR3 is made up of 14 amino acids. The CDR3 sequence is CASSPGTGDQPQHF. CDR3 DNA: TGCGCCAGCAGCCCTGGGACAGGGGATCAGCCCCAGCATTTT.

The rearrangement joins TRBV5-1 to TRBJ2-1, with 8 bases matching TRBD1. Looked up from germline, CDR1 is SGHRS and CDR2 is YFSETQ. Trimming took 2 bases from V and 0 from J; bases not matched to a gene: 7. The CDR3 runs 17 residues. The CDR3 reads CASSLLPQGGSYNEQFF. DNA for the CDR3: TGCGCCAGCAGCTTACTACCACAGGGGGGCTCCTACAATGAGCAGTTCTTC.

V and J are TRBV6-2 or TRBV6-3 and TRBJ1-6, with 7 bases lining up with TRBD1. The length of the CDR3 is 15 residues. The J segment lost 8 bases and the V segment lost 0 bases, leaving 4 bases of the junction unmatched. CDR1 is MNHEY and CDR2 is SVGEGT in the germline V gene. CDR3 loop: CASSYSDRADSPLHF. CDR3 DNA: TGTGCCAGCAGTTACTCCGACAGGGCTGATTCACCCCTCCACTTT.

This chain connects TRBV3-1 (or the pseudogene TRBV3-2) to TRBJ1-6; perhaps TRBD1 as D (6 bases). In germline, CDR1 is LGHDT, CDR2 YNNKEL (reference sequence). The CDR3 consists of 18 residues. V lost 2 bases, J lost 8 bases, and 22 bases lay in between. The CDR3 region is CASSQLRGGPTPYSPLHF. As DNA, the CDR3 is TGTGCCAGCAGCCAATTAAGGGGGGGCCCTACACCTTATTCACCCCTCCACTTT.

The chain recombines TRBV28 with TRBJ1-1; no firm D call. The germline V gene has CDR1 MDHEN and CDR2 SYDVKM. This CDR3 has 13 amino acids. Deletions cut 5 bases from V and 4 bases from J, with 11 bases between. The CDR3 region has the DNA TGTGCCAGCAGTCGGGGATCGAGCACTGAAGCTTTCTTT. Its translation: CASSRGSSTEAFF. The whole variable domain, remainder taken from reference TRBV28 and TRBJ1-1, is DVKVTQSSRYLVKRTGEKVFLECVQDMDHENMFWYRQDPGLGLRLIYFSYDVKMKEKGDIPEGYSVSREKKERFSLILESASTNQTSMYLCASSRGSSTEAFFGQGTRLTVV.

The chain employs TRBV9 and TRBJ2-3; perhaps TRBD2 as D (6 bases). Germline CDR1 SGDLS, CDR2 YYNGEE. V was trimmed by 0 bases and J by 0 bases, leaving 8 bases between them. This CDR3 spans 15 amino acids. CDR3 loop: CASSVDGRSTDTQYF. The CDR3 DNA reads TGTGCCAGCAGCGTAGACGGGAGAAGCACAGATACGCAGTATTTT. The full variable domain, in which reference TRBV9 and TRBJ2-3 provide the parts outside the CDR3, is DSGVTQTPKHLITATGQRVTLRCSPRSGDLSVYWYQQSLDQGLQFLIQYYNGEERAKGNILERFSAQQFPDLHSELNLSSLELGDSALYFCASSVDGRSTDTQYFGPGTRLTVL.

This chain links TRBV7-2 with TRBJ2-3; the D gene is possibly TRBD1 (5 bases). The germline V and J ends were trimmed by 3 bases and 5 bases, with 12 bases remaining between them. CDR3 length: 14 residues. Looked up from germline, CDR1 is SGHTA and CDR2 is FQGNSA. The CDR3 DNA is TGTGCCAGCAGCTTCCGGACAAAGGAAGATACGCAGTATTTT. Its translation: CASSFRTKEDTQYF.

The V and J genes are TRBV28 and TRBJ1-3, with 11 bases lining up with TRBD1. After removal of 0 bases from V and 2 bases from J, the junction contained 9 bases not matched to a gene. This CDR3 is 19 amino acids long. Germline V gene lookup returns CDR1 MDHEN and CDR2 SYDVKM. The CDR3 nucleotides read TGTGCCAGCAGTTTATGGGGACAGGGGGTGAAAGAGGCTGGAAACACCATATATTTT. Translation: CASSLWGQGVKEAGNTIYF.

The rearrangement uses TRBV4-3 and TRBJ2-3; D is ambiguous. The CDR3 spans 16 residues. Looked up from germline, CDR1 is LGHNA and CDR2 is YSLEER. The V end lost 1 base, the J end lost 3 bases, and 14 bases lay between the germline ends. The CDR3 DNA is TGCGCCAGCAGCCAAGTTTGGCAGTTAGCAACAGATACGCAGTATTTT. Translated, it gives CASSQVWQLATDTQYF.

The J gene is TRBJ1-6, the V gene TRBV30; no clear D gene. The CDR3 totals 14 residues. Per germline, CDR1 GTSNPN and CDR2 SVGIG (reference sequence). The V end lost 2 bases, the J end lost 7 bases, and 12 bases lay between the germline ends. The DNA of the CDR3 is TGTGCCTGGAGTAAAGCCGGTTCCAATTCACCCCTCCACTTT. This sequence encodes CAWSKAGSNSPLHF.

V is TRBV30 and J is TRBJ1-1, with TRBD1 matching 9 bases. Germline loops: CDR1 GTSNPN, CDR2 SVGIG (reference sequence). This CDR3 contains 16 residues. Unmatched junction bases numbered 9, after V lost 1 base and J lost 3 bases. The CDR3 bases are TGTGCCTGGAGTGACCTCACAGGGGGCGCCGACACTGAAGCTTTCTTT. This encodes CAWSDLTGGADTEAFF. The variable domain in full, completed from reference TRBV30 and TRBJ1-1, reads SQTIHQWPATLVQPVGSPLSLECTVEGTSNPNLYWYRQAAGRGLQLLFYSVGIGQISSEVPQNLSASRPQDRQFILSSKKLLLSDSGFYLCAWSDLTGGADTEAFFGQGTRLTVV.